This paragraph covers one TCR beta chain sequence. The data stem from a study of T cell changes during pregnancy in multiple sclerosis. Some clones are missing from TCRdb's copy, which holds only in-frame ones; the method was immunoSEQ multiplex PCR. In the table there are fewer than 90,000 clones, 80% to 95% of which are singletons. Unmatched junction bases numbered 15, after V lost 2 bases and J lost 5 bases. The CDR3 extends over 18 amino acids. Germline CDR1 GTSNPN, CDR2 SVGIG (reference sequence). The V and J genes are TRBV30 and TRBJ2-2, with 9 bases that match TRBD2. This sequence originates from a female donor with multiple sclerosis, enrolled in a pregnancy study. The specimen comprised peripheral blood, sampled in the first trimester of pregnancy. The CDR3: CAWSRGATGLAGTGELFF. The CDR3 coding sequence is TGTGCCTGGAGTAGGGGGGCAACGGGACTAGCTGGGACCGGGGAGCTGTTTTTT.